What follows is one T cell receptor (beta chain) and its context. A much larger clonotype is one base distant, so this may be a read error. The conserved phenylalanine or tryptophan is not found at the CDR3 terminus, so this likely reflects a read error. This sample's RNA came from whole unsorted tissue. Distant lung tissue was collected more than 3 cm away from the tumor edge. The data originate from a study of tumor and adjacent non-tumor tissue in lung cancer. For the study at large: Patients comprised 12 adenocarcinoma, a couple of squamous cell carcinoma and 1 small cell lung cancer. The patients, 9 to 11 men and 5 or 6 women, were roughly 30 to 80 with stage I to III disease.

A modified ARM-PCR protocol with three rounds of nested PCR amplified TCRbeta. TCRdb re-derived calls from the multiplex PCR reads in MiXCR, one entry per CDR3 protein. Among about 50,000 distinct CDR3 sequences, 70% to 80% were seen once, and the ten largest hold 20% to 30%. Per germline, CDR1 SGHAT and CDR2 FQNNGV. The CDR3 extends over 12 amino acids. V was trimmed by 4 bases and J by 5 bases, leaving 9 bases between them. This TCR was sampled from a woman in her sixties with non-small cell lung cancer. Sequenced material: distant non-tumor lung tissue. The V call is TRBV11-2, the J call TRBJ2-7; D call uncertain. CDR3 sequence: CASSYGQHEQYI. The DNA of the CDR3 is TGTGCCAGCAGCTATGGGCAGCACGAGCAGTACATC.